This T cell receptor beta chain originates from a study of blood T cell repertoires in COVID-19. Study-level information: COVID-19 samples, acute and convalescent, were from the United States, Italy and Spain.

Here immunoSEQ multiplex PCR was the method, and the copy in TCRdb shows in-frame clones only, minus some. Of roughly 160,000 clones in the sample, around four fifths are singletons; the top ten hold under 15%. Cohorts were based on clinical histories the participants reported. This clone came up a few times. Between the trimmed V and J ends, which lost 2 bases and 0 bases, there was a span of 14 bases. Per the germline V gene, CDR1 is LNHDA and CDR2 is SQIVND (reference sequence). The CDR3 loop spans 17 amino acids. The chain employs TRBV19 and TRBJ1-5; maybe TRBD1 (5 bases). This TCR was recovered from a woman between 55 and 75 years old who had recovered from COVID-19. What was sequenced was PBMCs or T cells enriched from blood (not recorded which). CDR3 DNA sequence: TGTGCCAGTAGTATACGTTGGGACTCTTATAGCAATCAGCCCCAGCATTTT. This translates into CASSIRWDSYSNQPQHF.